This T cell receptor beta chain was recovered during a study of identical twins. The study's findings and limits: Excess low generation probability was seen in twin-shared out-of-frame alpha sequences. Abundant beta clonotypes from cord blood had fewer insertions, unlike memory repertoires, which showed none. Models underestimated out-of-frame TCR alpha sharing in monozygotic twins.

This clonotype was observed at least ten times. Its antigen remains unidentified. MiXCR was run by TCRdb on the 5' RACE reads, yielding one entry per CDR3 protein. Counted here are fewer than 650,000 distinct CDR3 sequences, roughly 9.9% occurring once; the ten biggest clones make up around 3.1%. CDR3 length equals 14 residues. V lost 2 bases to trimming and J lost 5 bases, with 10 bases between them. These same data were also listed under a study on yellow fever vaccine responses in identical twins.

The source of this sequence is a woman aged 18 to 35 in good health. The chain carries TRBV12-3 or TRBV12-4 and TRBJ2-1, with unresolved D. The source material was PBMCs. CDR3 in DNA: TGTGCCAGCAGTTTACGGTCTCCTAACAATGAGCAGTTCTTC. Protein: CASSLRSPNNEQFF.